This T cell receptor (beta chain) was identified in a study of cytomegalovirus exposure and HLA in healthy donors. As for the study in general: Unique TCRs numbering around 80 million, obtained from HLA-typed donors, made up an early data release.

General study results and limits: Exclusion applied to some V segments, including TRBV6-2 and TRBV6-3, as they were indistinguishable. Among TCR beta chains, those listed as cytomegalovirus-associated numbered under 200. It was assumed in the presence/absence analyses that sequencing depth was roughly uniform across donors.

Vbeta (60) and Jbeta (13) primers were used in the PCR. Some clones are missing from TCRdb's copy, which holds only in-frame ones; the method was immunoSEQ multiplex PCR. The sample consists of 120,000 or so clones, around 80% of them appearing once. The CDR3 is 15 amino acids. The V and J ends lost 7 bases and 0 bases respectively, with 16 bases between them. Germline assignment: CDR1 SGHDT and CDR2 YYEEEE. This clone turned up a few times. The target antigen is unknown. The chain is built from TRBV5-6 and TRBJ1-1; D is possibly TRBD1 (6 bases). The source is a man aged 18 to 35 in good health and CMV-seronegative. Sequencing was performed on PBMCs. The CDR3 DNA follows: TGTGCCAGCCAGGCTTTTGGGACAATGAACACTGAAGCTTTCTTT. As protein: CASQAFGTMNTEAFF. Filled out from reference TRBV5-6 and TRBJ1-1, the complete variable domain reads DAGVTQSPTHLIKTRGQQVTLRCSPKSGHDTVSWYQQALGQGPQFIFQYYEEEERQRGNFPDRFSGHQFPNYSSELNVNALLLGDSALYLCASQAFGTMNTEAFFGQGTRLTVV.